These 17 T cell receptor beta chains were all obtained from the same sample, sequenced in a study of T cell repertoires in cytomegalovirus infection. TCRdb reprocessed the reads with MiXCR, giving one entry per CDR3 protein. This sample yields about 310,000 distinct CDR3 sequences, of which around 25% are seen a single time; about an eighth belongs to the top ten. These receptors' targets are unknown. The source was cultured PBMCs, collected from culture after CMV antigen stimulation. The receptor set was obtained from a human donor in good health (CMV status not recorded). Some clones in this sample may be carry-over from other donors' samples.

This rearrangement joins TRBV7-9 to TRBJ1-2; D gene unclear. Deletions cut 3 bases from V and 4 bases from J, with 9 bases between. The CDR3 has 13 residues. The germline CDR1 and CDR2 sequences are SEHNR and FQNEAQ (reference sequence). The CDR3 loop reads CASSFVEGYGYTF. In nucleotides, the CDR3 is TGTGCCAGCAGCTTTGTGGAGGGCTATGGCTACACCTTC. Filled out from reference TRBV7-9 and TRBJ1-2, the complete variable domain reads DTGVSQNPRHKITKRGQNVTFRCDPISEHNRLYWYRQTLGQGPEFLTYFQNEAQLEKSRLLSDRFSAERPKGSFSTLEIQRTEQGDSAMYLCASSFVEGYGYTFGSGTRLTVV.

The chain combines TRBV27 with TRBJ2-5; possibly TRBD2 for D (5 bases). This CDR3 has 13 amino acids. The germline gives CDR1 MNHEY, CDR2 SMNVEV (reference sequence). V lost 6 bases to trimming and J lost 2 bases, with 10 bases between them. CDR3 sequence reads: CASRPDFQETQYF. The CDR3 DNA is TGTGCCAGCAGGCCGGACTTTCAAGAGACCCAGTACTTC.

The gene calls are TRBV27 and TRBJ1-2; 9 nucleotides match TRBD1. With 4 bases clipped from V and 4 bases from J, the junction kept 7 bases outside the gene matches. The germline gives CDR1 MNHEY, CDR2 SMNVEV (reference sequence). The CDR3 contains 15 residues. This CDR3 reads CASSSSGTGIYGYTF. In DNA form, the CDR3 reads TGTGCCAGCAGTTCTTCCGGGACAGGGATCTATGGCTACACCTTC.

This clonotype came up a few times. J is TRBJ2-7 and V is TRBV7-8; 7 nucleotides line up with TRBD2. Germline trimming cut 2 bases from V and 2 bases from J; bases unmatched to any gene: 6. Germline V gene data show CDR1 as SGHVS and CDR2 as FQNEAQ. The CDR3 contains 15 residues. CDR3 sequence (DNA): TGTGCCAGCAGCTTAAGGGAGGGGCGAGCCTACGAGCAGTACTTC. Its translation is CASSLREGRAYEQYF.

This clonotype was observed a handful of times. The chain carries TRBV4-1 and TRBJ2-1, with 7 bases matching TRBD2. Trimming took 3 bases from V and 6 from J; bases not matched to a gene: 14. Germline values: CDR1 MGHRA, CDR2 YSYEKL. This CDR3 is 17 amino acids long. CDR3 residues: CASSQSASGLRVNEQFF. The CDR3 region has the DNA TGCGCCAGCAGCCAGTCCGCTAGCGGACTAAGAGTCAATGAGCAGTTCTTC.

The gene calls are TRBV7-2 and TRBJ2-2; 8 bases are shared with TRBD2. CDR1 and CDR2 (germline): SGHTA, FQGNSA. There are 17 residues in the CDR3. Trimming took 5 bases from V and 1 from J; bases not matched to a gene: 9. The CDR3 sequence is CASSPSSGTRNTGELFF. CDR3 nucleotides: TGTGCCAGCAGCCCTAGCTCCGGGACTAGGAACACCGGGGAGCTGTTTTTT.

The sample holds a few counts of this clonotype. The gene calls are TRBV7-2 and TRBJ2-7; D is possibly TRBD1 (6 bases). The V end lost 6 bases, the J end lost 4 bases, and 19 bases lay between the germline ends. This CDR3 contains 15 residues. The germline gives CDR1 SGHTA, CDR2 FQGNSA. The CDR3 region is CASSPTGNGAYEQYF. CDR3 DNA sequence: TGTGCCAGCAGTCCAACAGGGAATGGGGCTTACGAGCAGTACTTC.

This clonotype showed up just once. J is TRBJ2-1 and V is TRBV6-8; 11 nucleotides match TRBD2. The CDR3 contains 15 residues. After removal of 6 bases from V and 8 bases from J, the junction contained 9 bases not matched to a gene. Germline CDR1 and CDR2: MNHGY and SAAAGT. CDR3 in DNA: TGTGCCAGCAGGGATAGCGGGAGGGCCGGCGATGAGCAGTTCTTC. The encoded protein is CASRDSGRAGDEQFF.

The gene calls are TRBV19 and TRBJ2-7; 9 bases are a match to TRBD1. The CDR3 runs 16 residues. Trimming removed 5 bases from V and 1 base from J; junction bases left unmatched: 9. The germline V gene has CDR1 LNHDA and CDR2 SQIVND (reference sequence). In nucleotides, the CDR3 is TGTGCCAGTAGTCCAAGCCGGGACAGGGTATCCTACGAGCAGTACTTC. Translation gives CASSPSRDRVSYEQYF.

The rearrangement joins TRBV6-5 to TRBJ2-7; 8 nucleotides line up with TRBD1. Per the germline V gene, CDR1 is MNHEY and CDR2 is SVGAGI. The CDR3 length is 15 residues. The J segment lost 6 bases and the V segment lost 6 bases, leaving 13 bases of the junction unmatched. CDR3 loop: CASSIGQGPDGEQYF. CDR3 in DNA: TGTGCCAGCAGCATCGGACAGGGACCGGATGGCGAGCAGTACTTC.

This clonotype was counted only a few times. The chain links TRBV19 to TRBJ1-3, with D perhaps TRBD1 (5 bases). Between the trimmed V and J ends, which lost 3 bases and 0 bases, there was a span of 12 bases. This CDR3 has 16 residues. Germline lookup yields CDR1 LNHDA and CDR2 SQIVND (reference sequence). CDR3 sequence: CASSISGTLSGNTIYF. The CDR3, as DNA: TGTGCCAGTAGTATTTCCGGGACGCTCTCTGGAAACACCATATATTTT.

The genes are TRBV7-2 and TRBJ2-5, with TRBD2 as a possible D gene (5 bases). The CDR3 totals 14 residues. Germline V gene sequence: CDR1 SGHTA, CDR2 FQGNSA. Trimming pared 3 bases from V and 1 base from J, leaving 9 bases between. The CDR3 nucleotides are TGTGCCAGCAGCTTCGGGAATTTCCAAGAGACCCAGTACTTC. Translation: CASSFGNFQETQYF.

The table lists this clonotype with a few counts. The chain couples TRBV19 to TRBJ2-2; weak D call: TRBD2 (5 bases). This CDR3 has 14 amino acids. From germline, CDR1 is LNHDA and CDR2 SQIVND (reference sequence). With 3 bases removed from V and 3 bases from J, the gap between germline ends came to 8 bases. The CDR3 is CASSIGRDTGELFF. The CDR3 DNA is TGTGCCAGTAGTATCGGGCGGGACACCGGGGAGCTGTTTTTT.

This clonotype was seen at least ten times. The J gene is TRBJ1-1, the V gene TRBV9; no definite D call. Germline CDR1 is SGDLS and CDR2 is YYNGEE. This CDR3 contains 15 residues. The V gene lost 4 bases and the J gene lost 1 base, with 14 bases spanning the gap. CDR3 sequence (DNA): TGTGCCAGCAGCAAAGGGAGTTTGGGGAACACTGAAGCTTTCTTT. Translating it yields CASSKGSLGNTEAFF.

The V call is TRBV20-1, the J call TRBJ2-7, with D perhaps given as TRBD1 or TRBD2 (6 bases each). Trimming removed 3 bases from V and 4 bases from J, with 16 bases in between. The CDR3 has 14 residues. Germline lookup yields CDR1 DFQATT and CDR2 SNEGSKA (reference sequence). CDR3 sequence (DNA): TGCAGTGCTAGGGACGTAGGGGGGAGATACGAGCAGTACGTC. This codes for CSARDVGGRYEQYV.

The gene calls are TRBV6-5 and TRBJ2-1; 13 bases match TRBD2. There are 17 residues in the CDR3. The germline V gene encodes CDR1 MNHEY and CDR2 SVGAGI. V gave up 3 bases and J gave up 1 base; unmatched junction bases: 3. CDR3 coding DNA: TGTGCCAGCAGTTATGGGACTAGCGGGATATCCTACAATGAGCAGTTCTTC. This translates into CASSYGTSGISYNEQFF.

This clonotype was observed a handful of times. The rearrangement links TRBV6-5 to TRBJ1-5, with D possibly being TRBD1 (6 bases). The germline V gene encodes CDR1 MNHEY and CDR2 SVGAGI. V dropped 5 bases and J dropped 2 bases, with 10 bases sitting between them. The CDR3 loop spans 14 amino acids. CDR3 in DNA: TGTGCCAGCAGTCAGGGGATGGGCAATCAGCCCCAGCATTTT. It codes for CASSQGMGNQPQHF.